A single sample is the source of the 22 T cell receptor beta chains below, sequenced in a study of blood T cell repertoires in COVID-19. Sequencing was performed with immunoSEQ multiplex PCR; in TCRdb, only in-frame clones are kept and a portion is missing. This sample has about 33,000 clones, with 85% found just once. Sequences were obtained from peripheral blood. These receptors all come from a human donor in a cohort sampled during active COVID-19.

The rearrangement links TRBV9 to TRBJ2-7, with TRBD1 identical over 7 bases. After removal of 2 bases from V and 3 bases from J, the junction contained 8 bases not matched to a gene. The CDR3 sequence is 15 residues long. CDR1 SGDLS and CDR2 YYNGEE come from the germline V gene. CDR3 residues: CASSVEGGLNYEQYF. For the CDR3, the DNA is TGTGCCAGCAGCGTGGAAGGGGGCTTGAACTACGAGCAGTACTTC.

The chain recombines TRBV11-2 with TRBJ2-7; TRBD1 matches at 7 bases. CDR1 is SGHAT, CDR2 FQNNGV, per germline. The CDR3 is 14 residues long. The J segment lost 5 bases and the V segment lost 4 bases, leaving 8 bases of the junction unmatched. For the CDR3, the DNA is TGTGCCAGCAGCTCTAACAGGGGCGGCAACGAGCAGTACTTC. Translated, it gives CASSSNRGGNEQYF. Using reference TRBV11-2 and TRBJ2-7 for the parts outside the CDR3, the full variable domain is EAGVAQSPRYKIIEKRQSVAFWCNPISGHATLYWYQQILGQGPKLLIQFQNNGVVDDSQLPKDRFSAERLKGVDSTLKIQPAKLEDSAVYLCASSSNRGGNEQYFGPGTRLTVT.

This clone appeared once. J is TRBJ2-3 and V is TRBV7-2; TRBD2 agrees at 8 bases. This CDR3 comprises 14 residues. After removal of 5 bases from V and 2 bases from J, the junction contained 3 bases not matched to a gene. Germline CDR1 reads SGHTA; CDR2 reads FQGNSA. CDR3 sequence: CASSPGLVTDTQYF. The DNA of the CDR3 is TGTGCCAGCAGCCCGGGACTAGTCACAGATACGCAGTATTTT.

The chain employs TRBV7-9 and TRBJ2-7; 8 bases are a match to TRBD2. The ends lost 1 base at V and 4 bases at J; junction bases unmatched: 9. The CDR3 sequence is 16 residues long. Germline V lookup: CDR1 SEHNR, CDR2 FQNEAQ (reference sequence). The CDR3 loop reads CASSLEASGRPYEQYF. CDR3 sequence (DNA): TGTGCCAGCAGCTTAGAGGCTAGCGGGCGTCCGTACGAGCAGTACTTC.

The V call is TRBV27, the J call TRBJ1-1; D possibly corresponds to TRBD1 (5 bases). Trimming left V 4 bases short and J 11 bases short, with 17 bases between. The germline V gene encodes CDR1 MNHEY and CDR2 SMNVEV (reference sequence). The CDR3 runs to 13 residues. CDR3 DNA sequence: TGTGCCAGCAGTTATTCGGTGGGGGGAAGGGCTTTCTTT. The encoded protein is CASSYSVGGRAFF.

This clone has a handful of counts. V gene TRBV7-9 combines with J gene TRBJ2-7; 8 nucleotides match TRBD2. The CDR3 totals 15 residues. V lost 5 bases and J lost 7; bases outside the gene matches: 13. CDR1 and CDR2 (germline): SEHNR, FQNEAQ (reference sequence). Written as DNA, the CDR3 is TGTGCCAGCAGCATTACAATAGCGGGGTTCGGTGAGCAGTACTTC. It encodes CASSITIAGFGEQYF. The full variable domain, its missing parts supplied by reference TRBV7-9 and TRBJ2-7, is DTGVSQNPRHKITKRGQNVTFRCDPISEHNRLYWYRQTLGQGPEFLTYFQNEAQLEKSRLLSDRFSAERPKGSFSTLEIQRTEQGDSAMYLCASSITIAGFGEQYFGPGTRLTVT.

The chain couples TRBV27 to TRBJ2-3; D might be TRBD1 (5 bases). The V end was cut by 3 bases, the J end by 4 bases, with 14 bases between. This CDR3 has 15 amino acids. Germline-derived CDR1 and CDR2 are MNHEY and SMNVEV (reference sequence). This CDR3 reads CASSFQGGWADTQYF. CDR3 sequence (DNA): TGTGCCAGCAGTTTTCAGGGTGGTTGGGCAGATACGCAGTATTTT.

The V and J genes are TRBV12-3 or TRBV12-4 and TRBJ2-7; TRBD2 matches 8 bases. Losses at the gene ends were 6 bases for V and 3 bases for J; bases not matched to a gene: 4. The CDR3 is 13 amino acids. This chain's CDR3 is CASRWTSSYEQYF. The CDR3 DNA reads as TGTGCCAGCAGGTGGACTAGCAGCTACGAGCAGTACTTC.

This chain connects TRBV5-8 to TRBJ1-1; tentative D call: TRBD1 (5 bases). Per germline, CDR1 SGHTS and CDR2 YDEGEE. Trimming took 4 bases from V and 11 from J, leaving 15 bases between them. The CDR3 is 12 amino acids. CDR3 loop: CASSGGGAYAFF. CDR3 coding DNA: TGTGCCAGCAGCGGGGGGGGAGCATATGCTTTCTTT.

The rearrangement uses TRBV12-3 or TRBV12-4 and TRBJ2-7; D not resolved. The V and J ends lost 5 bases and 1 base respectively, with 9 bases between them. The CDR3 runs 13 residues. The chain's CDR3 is CASSQQASYEQYF. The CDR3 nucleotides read TGTGCCAGCAGTCAGCAGGCGTCCTACGAGCAGTACTTC.

The CDR3 spells CASSVGAGGYTF. Here the CDR3 DNA reads TGTGCCAGTAGTGTGGGGGCCGGGGGCTACACCTTC. The chain uses TRBV19 and TRBJ1-2, with a possible D match to TRBD1 (6 bases). Trimming took 5 bases from V and 8 from J, leaving 12 bases between them. Germline V gives CDR1 LNHDA, CDR2 SQIVND (reference sequence). The CDR3 contains 12 residues.

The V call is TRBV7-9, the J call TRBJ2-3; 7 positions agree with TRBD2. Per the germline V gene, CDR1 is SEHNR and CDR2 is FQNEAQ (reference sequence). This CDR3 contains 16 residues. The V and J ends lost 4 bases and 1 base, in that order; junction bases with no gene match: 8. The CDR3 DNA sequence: TGTGCCAGCAGCTCGGGACTATCGTTGGGCACAGATACGCAGTATTTT. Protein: CASSSGLSLGTDTQYF.

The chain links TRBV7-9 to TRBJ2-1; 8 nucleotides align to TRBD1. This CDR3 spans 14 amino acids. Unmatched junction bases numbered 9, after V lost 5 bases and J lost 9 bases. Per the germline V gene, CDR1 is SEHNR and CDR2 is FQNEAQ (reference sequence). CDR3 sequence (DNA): TGTGCCAGCAGCCCTAATACTGGGACAGGTGAGCAGTTCTTC. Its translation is CASSPNTGTGEQFF.

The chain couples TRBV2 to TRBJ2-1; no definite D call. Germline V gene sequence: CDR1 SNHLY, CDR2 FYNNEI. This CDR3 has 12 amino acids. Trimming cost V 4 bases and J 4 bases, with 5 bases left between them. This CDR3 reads CASSGLYNEQFF. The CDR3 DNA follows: TGTGCCAGCAGTGGACTGTACAATGAGCAGTTCTTC. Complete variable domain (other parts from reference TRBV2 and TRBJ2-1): EPEVTQTPSHQVTQMGQEVILRCVPISNHLYFYWYRQILGQKVEFLVSFYNNEISEKSEIFDDQFSVERPDGSNFTLKIRSTKLEDSAMYFCASSGLYNEQFFGPGTRLTVL.

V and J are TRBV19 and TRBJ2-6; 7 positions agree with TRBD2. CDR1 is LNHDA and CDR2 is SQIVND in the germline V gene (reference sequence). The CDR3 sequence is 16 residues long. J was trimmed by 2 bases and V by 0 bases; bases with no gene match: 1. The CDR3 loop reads CASSIEAGAGANVLTF. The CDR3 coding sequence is TGTGCCAGTAGTATAGAGGCGGGGGCTGGGGCCAACGTCCTGACTTTC.

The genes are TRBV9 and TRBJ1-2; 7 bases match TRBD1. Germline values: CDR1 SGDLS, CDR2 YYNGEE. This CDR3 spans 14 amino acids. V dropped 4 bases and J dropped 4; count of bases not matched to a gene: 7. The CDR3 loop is CASSPWDRPYGYTF. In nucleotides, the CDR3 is TGTGCCAGCAGCCCCTGGGACAGACCCTATGGCTACACCTTC.

In DNA, the CDR3 is TGTGCCAGCAGCGCCGGGACAGGGGCGAACACTGAAGCTTTCTTT. Encoded protein: CASSAGTGANTEAFF. The chain links TRBV9 to TRBJ1-1; 10 bases agree with TRBD1. The CDR3 covers 15 residues. CDR1 and CDR2 (germline): SGDLS, YYNGEE. J was trimmed by 1 base and V by 3 bases; bases with no gene match: 3.

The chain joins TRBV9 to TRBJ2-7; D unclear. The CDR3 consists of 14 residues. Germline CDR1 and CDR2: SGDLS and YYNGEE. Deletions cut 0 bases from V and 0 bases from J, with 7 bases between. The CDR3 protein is CASSVGASSYEQYF. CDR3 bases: TGTGCCAGCAGCGTAGGGGCCTCCTCCTACGAGCAGTACTTC.

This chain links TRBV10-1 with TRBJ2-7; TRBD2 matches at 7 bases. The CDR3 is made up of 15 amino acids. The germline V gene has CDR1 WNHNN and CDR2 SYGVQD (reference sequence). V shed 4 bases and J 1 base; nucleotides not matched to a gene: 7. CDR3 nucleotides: TGCGCCAGCAGTGCCGTTAGCGGGTCTTCCTACGAGCAGTACTTC. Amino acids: CASSAVSGSSYEQYF.

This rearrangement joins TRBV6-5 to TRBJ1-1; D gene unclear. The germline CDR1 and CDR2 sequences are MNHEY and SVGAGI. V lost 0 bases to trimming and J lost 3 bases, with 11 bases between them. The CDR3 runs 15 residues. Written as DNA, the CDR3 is TGTGCCAGCAGTTACTCTGGCCCAGTGGACACTGAAGCTTTCTTT. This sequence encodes CASSYSGPVDTEAFF.

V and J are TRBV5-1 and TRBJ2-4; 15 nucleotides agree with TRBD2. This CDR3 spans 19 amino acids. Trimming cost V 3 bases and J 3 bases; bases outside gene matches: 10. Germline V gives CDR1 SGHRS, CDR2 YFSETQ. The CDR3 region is CASSSNPGLAGGIKNIQYF. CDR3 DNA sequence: TGCGCCAGCAGCTCCAACCCGGGACTAGCGGGAGGTATCAAAAACATTCAGTACTTC.

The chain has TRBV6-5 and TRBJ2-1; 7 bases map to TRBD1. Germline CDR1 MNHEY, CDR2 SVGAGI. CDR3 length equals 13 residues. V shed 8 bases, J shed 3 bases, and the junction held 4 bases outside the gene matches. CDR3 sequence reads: CASHRQGYNEQFF. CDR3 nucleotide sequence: TGTGCCAGCCACAGACAGGGCTACAATGAGCAGTTCTTC.